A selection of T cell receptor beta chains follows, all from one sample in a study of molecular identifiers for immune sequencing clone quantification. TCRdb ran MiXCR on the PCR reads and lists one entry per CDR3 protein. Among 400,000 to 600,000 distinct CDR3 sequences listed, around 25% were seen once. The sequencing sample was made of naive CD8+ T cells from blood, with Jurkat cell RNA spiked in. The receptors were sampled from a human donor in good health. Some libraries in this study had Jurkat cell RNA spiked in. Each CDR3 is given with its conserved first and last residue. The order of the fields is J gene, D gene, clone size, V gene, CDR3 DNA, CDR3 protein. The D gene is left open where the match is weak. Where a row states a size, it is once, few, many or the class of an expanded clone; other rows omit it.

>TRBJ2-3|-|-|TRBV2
TGTGCCAGCAGAGGGGACTTAACAGATACGCAGTATTTT
CASRGDLTDTQYF
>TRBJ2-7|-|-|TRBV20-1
TGCAGTGCTAGATATCCCATCAGTGCTGCTACGAATGAGCAGTACTTC
CSARYPISAATNEQYF
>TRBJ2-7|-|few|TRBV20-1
TGCAGTGCTAGAGAAAGGCTAGTCTACGAGCAGTACTTC
CSARERLVYEQYF
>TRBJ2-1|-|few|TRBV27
TGTGCCAGCAGTTCGACAGGTCTAGACCTCAATGAGCAGTTCTTC
CASSSTGLDLNEQFF
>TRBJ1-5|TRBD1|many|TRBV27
TGTGCCAGCAGCCGAGGACAGGGCCGAGGGTTGCATTTT
CASSRGQGRGLHF
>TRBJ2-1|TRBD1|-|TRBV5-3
TGTGCCAGCAGCCATGGACAGGGGACCTACAGTGAGCAGTTCTTC
CASSHGQGTYSEQFF
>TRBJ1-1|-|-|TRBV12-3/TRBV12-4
TGTGCCAGCAGTCAAGAGTCGCCCCTGGGCACTGAAGCTTTCTTT
CASSQESPLGTEAFF
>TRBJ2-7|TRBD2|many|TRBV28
TGTGCCAGCAGTTCTATCAGCGGGACTTACTACGAGCAGTACTTC
CASSSISGTYYEQYF
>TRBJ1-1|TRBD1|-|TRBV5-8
TGTGCCAGCAGCTTGTTAACAGGGGGCGAGAACACTGAAGCTTTCTTT
CASSLLTGGENTEAFF
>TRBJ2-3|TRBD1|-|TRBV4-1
TGCGCCAGCAGCCAAACCATTGGACAGGCCTGCACAGATACGCAGTATTTT
CASSQTIGQACTDTQYF
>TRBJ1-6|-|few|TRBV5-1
TGCGCCAGCAGCGTTAAAACAAGGAACGATTATAATTCACCCCTCCACTTT
CASSVKTRNDYNSPLHF
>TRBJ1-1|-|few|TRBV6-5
TGTGCCAGCAGTAGAGGGTTGACTGAAGCTTTCTTT
CASSRGLTEAFF
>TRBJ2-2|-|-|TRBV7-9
TGTGCCAGCAGCTTAGCCCAGGGAGTAGCCACCGGGGAGCTGTTTTTT
CASSLAQGVATGELFF
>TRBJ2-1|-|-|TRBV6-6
TGTGCCAGCAGTTACGTCCCGGTAAGCTCCTACAATGAGCAGTTCTTC
CASSYVPVSSYNEQFF
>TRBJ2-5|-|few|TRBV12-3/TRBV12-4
TGTGCCAGCAGTCCCGGGACAACACAAGAGACCCAGTACTTC
CASSPGTTQETQYF
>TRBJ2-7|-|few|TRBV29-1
TGCAGCGTTGAATCAGGGAGATACGAGCAGTACTTC
CSVESGRYEQYF
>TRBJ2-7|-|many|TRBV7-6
TGTGCCAGCAGCCCAACCGGGACCTACGAGCAGTACTTC
CASSPTGTYEQYF
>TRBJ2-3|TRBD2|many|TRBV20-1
TGCAGTGCTACCAGCGCAAGAGCGGGGAGTGCAGATACGCAGTATTTT
CSATSARAGSADTQYF
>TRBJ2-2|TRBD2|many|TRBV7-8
TGTGCCAGCAGCTTGTTGACTAGCGGGGGGACCGGGGAGCTGTTTTTT
CASSLLTSGGTGELFF
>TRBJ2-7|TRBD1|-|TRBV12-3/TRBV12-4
TGTGCCAGCAGTGGACAGGGGGCTAGGTACGAGCAGTACTTC
CASSGQGARYEQYF
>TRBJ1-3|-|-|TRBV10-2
TGCGCCGGCAGCTCAGACAGAAACTCTGGAAACACCATATATTTT
CAGSSDRNSGNTIYF
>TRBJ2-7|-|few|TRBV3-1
TGTGCCAGCAGCCAAGATCCCGAGCGGCAGCCCCTCTCCTACGAGCAGTACTTC
CASSQDPERQPLSYEQYF
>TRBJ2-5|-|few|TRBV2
TGTGCCAGCAGGGTGGTGGGACCGCAAGAGACCCAGTACTTC
CASRVVGPQETQYF
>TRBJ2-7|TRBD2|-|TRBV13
TGTGCCAGCAGCTTAGACGGTAGCGGGAGCAGGTACTACGAGCAGTACTTC
CASSLDGSGSRYYEQYF
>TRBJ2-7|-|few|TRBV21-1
TGTGCCAGCAGCAAGGGCCGGCAGCCGACTAGCGGGAGTGGATACGAGCAGTACTTC
CASSKGRQPTSGSGYEQYF
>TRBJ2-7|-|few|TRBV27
TGTGCCAGCTCGGGACGGAACTCCTACGAGCAGTACTTC
CASSGRNSYEQYF
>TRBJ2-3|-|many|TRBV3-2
TGTGCCAGCAGCCATACGGACACAGATACGCAGTATTTT
CASSHTDTDTQYF
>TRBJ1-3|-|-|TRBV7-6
TGTGCCAGCCTACCGGGGAAAAGCTCTGGAAACACCATATATTTT
CASLPGKSSGNTIYF
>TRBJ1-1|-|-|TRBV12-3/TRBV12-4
TGTGCCAGCAACCTAATGGGGTCTTGGACTGGAGCTTTCTTT
CASNLMGSWTGAFF
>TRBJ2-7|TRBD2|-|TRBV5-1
TGCGCCAGCAGCCCCCGGGGGGAGCTTCCCTACGAGCAGTACTTC
CASSPRGELPYEQYF
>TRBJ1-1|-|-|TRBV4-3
TGCGCCAGCAGCCAAGGTATGTGGACGGAGAACACTGAAGCTTTCTTT
CASSQGMWTENTEAFF
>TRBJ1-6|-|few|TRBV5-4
TGTGCCAGCAGCTTGATCGGATCCGGGAGTTCACCCCTCCACTTT
CASSLIGSGSSPLHF
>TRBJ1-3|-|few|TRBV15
TGTGCCACCAGCAGTCCAGGGAGCTCTGGAAACACCATATATTTT
CATSSPGSSGNTIYF
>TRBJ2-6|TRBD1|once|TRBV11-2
TGTGCCAGCCGGGACAGGGGAGATGGCTCTGGGGCCGACGTCCTGACTTTC
CASRDRGDGSGADVLTF
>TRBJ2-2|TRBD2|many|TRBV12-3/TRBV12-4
TGTGCCAGCAGTTATAGCGGGAGCCCGACCGGGGAGCTGTTTTTT
CASSYSGSPTGELFF
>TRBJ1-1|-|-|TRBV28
TGTGCCAGTAGTTTATGGGGCGGGATTGAAGCTTTCTTT
CASSLWGGIEAFF
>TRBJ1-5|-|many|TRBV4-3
TGCGCCAGCAGCCAAGATTGGGCAGGGGTGCAGCCCCAGCATTTT
CASSQDWAGVQPQHF
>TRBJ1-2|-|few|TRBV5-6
TGTGCCAGCAGCTCTGGAGGGGGACCCGATTTAGGCTACACCTTC
CASSSGGGPDLGYTF
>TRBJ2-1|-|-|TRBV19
TGTGCCAGTAGTATAGACAGCGCCTACAATGTGCAGTTCTTC
CASSIDSAYNVQFF
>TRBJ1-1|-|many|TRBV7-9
TGTGCCAGCAGAAAGGGAGTGAACACTGAAGCTTTCTTT
CASRKGVNTEAFF
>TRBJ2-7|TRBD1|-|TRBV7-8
TGTGCCAGCAGCTCTAGGACAGGATTAATGGCCATGGGGGAGCAGTACTTC
CASSSRTGLMAMGEQYF
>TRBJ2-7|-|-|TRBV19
TGTGCCAGTAGTATAGTCAGGGGTTCGGCCGAGCAGTACTTC
CASSIVRGSAEQYF
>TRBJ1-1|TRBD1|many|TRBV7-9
TGTGCCAGCCGGGGACAGGGGGCCTTTACTGAAGCTTTCTTT
CASRGQGAFTEAFF
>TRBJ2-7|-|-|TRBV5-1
TGCGCCAGCAGCCCCCCGGGAGACAGCTCCTACGAGCAGTACTTC
CASSPPGDSSYEQYF
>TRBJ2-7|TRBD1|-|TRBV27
TGTGCCAGCGCCTTGACAGGGGTTCGGTGCGAGCAGTACTTC
CASALTGVRCEQYF
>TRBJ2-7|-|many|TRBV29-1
TGCAGCGGCCTGGACGGTACGAGGGGGCAGTACTTC
CSGLDGTRGQYF
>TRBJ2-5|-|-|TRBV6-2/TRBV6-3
TGTGCCAGCAGGCACCCGGGCCTCGGAGGGGAGACCCAGTACTTC
CASRHPGLGGETQYF
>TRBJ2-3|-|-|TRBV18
TGTGCCAGCTCACCAGCCAGTAGCACAGATACGCAGTATTTT
CASSPASSTDTQYF
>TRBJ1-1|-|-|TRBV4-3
TGCGCCAGCAGCCAAGATATAGTCGGTTCCAGGGGAGCTTTCTTT
CASSQDIVGSRGAFF
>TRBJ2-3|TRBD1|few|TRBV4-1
TGCGCCAGCAGCCAAGCCTTTGTAGGGGGCGTTCCAGATACGCAGTATTTT
CASSQAFVGGVPDTQYF
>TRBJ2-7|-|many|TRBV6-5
TGTGCCAGCAGTTACTCAGGCAGCTACGAGCAGTACTTC
CASSYSGSYEQYF
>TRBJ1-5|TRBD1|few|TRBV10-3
TGTGCCATCAGTGAGACGACAGGGGGCAATCAGCCCCAGCATTTT
CAISETTGGNQPQHF